Sequencing of this T cell receptor (beta chain) was carried out in a study of CD8 T cells in Susac syndrome. Per germline, CDR1 SGHRS and CDR2 YFSETQ. The CDR3 consists of 15 residues. With 6 bases removed from V and 2 bases from J, the gap between germline ends came to 16 bases. The RNA, about 0.45 to 1 ug, was put through reverse transcription using random hexamers. Using its own MiXCR run on the immunoSEQ multiplex PCR reads, TCRdb lists one record per CDR3 protein. There are 300,000 or so distinct CDR3 sequences in the sample; around 90% occur only once, and roughly 0.064% lies in the top ten. The sequenced material came from CD4+ T cells from PBMCs. This rearrangement joins TRBV5-1 to TRBJ2-3; possibly TRBD2 for D (5 bases). This clonotype was sampled from a human donor with multiple sclerosis. The CDR3 is CASKGLVGLTDTQYF. CDR3 DNA sequence: TGCGCCAGCAAAGGGCTAGTCGGACTCACAGATACGCAGTATTTT. Looking up the rest from reference TRBV5-1 and TRBJ2-3 gives the full variable domain: KAGVTQTPRYLIKTRGQQVTLSCSPISGHRSVSWYQQTPGQGLQFLFEYFSETQRNKGNFPGRFSGRQFSNSRSEMNVSTLELGDSALYLCASKGLVGLTDTQYFGPGTRLTVL.